Listed here are 20 T cell receptor beta chains from one sample, sequenced in a study of vaccination and CD4 T cells after COVID-19. Cultured CD4+ T-cell DNA underwent Oncomine TCR Beta short-read sequencing. TCRdb ran MiXCR on the PCR reads and lists one entry per CDR3 protein. The sample shows over 15,000 distinct CDR3 sequences, about two fifths of them seen only once. Which antigens these TCRs recognize remains unknown. Treatment meaning: roughly ten-day PBMC culture with coronavirus spike peptide pools or control peptides (ViraFEST assay). The source was CD4+ T cells from blood, cultured in vitro, collected before SARS-CoV-2 vaccination. Every receptor here comes from a human donor who had recovered from COVID-19.

The V and J genes are TRBV20-1 and TRBJ2-1; 13 bases align to TRBD2. Germline V lookup: CDR1 DFQATT, CDR2 SNEGSKA (reference sequence). The CDR3 length is 15 residues. With V trimmed by 1 base and J by 8 bases, 5 bases remained unmatched. The CDR3 bases are TGCAGTGCTAGAGTCCCAACTAGCGGGGGGGATGAGCAGTTCTTC. Translated: CSARVPTSGGDEQFF.

The gene calls are TRBV30 and TRBJ1-5; TRBD1 matches 11 bases. V shed 1 base and J 3 bases; nucleotides not matched to a gene: 2. Looked up from germline, CDR1 is GTSNPN and CDR2 is SVGIG (reference sequence). The CDR3 is 15 amino acids. The CDR3 DNA reads as TGTGCCTGGAGTGGGACAGGGGGCTTCAATCAGCCCCAGCATTTT. Its protein product is CAWSGTGGFNQPQHF.

The table lists this clonotype with a few counts. The V gene is TRBV19, the J gene TRBJ1-5; 8 positions agree with TRBD1. The junction had 10 bases not matched to a gene; V was cut back by 9 bases and J by 0 bases. CDR1 is LNHDA, CDR2 SQIVND, per germline (reference sequence). The CDR3 loop spans 16 amino acids. The CDR3 reads CASRGRRINSNQPQHF. CDR3 nucleotide sequence: TGTGCCAGCAGGGGGCGTCGGATCAATAGCAATCAGCCCCAGCATTTT.

A few counts support this clonotype. The rearrangement uses TRBV20-1 and TRBJ2-3; D is unresolved. Trimming removed 3 bases at V and 2 bases at J, with 12 bases between. The CDR3 runs to 14 residues. Per germline, CDR1 DFQATT and CDR2 SNEGSKA (reference sequence). The CDR3 loop reads CSARGYYDTDTQYF. In DNA, the CDR3 is TGCAGTGCTAGGGGCTACTACGACACAGATACGCAGTATTTT.

V gene TRBV12-3 or TRBV12-4 combines with J gene TRBJ1-2; tentatively, D is TRBD1 (5 bases). The V gene lost 5 bases and the J gene lost 7 bases, with 17 bases spanning the gap. The length of the CDR3 is 14 residues. CDR3 sequence reads: CASSPHQAGRGYTF. For the CDR3, the DNA is TGTGCCAGCAGTCCACACCAGGCGGGACGTGGCTACACCTTC.

The V gene is TRBV5-1, the J gene TRBJ1-2, with D tentatively TRBD1 (6 bases). The CDR3 has 11 residues. The germline gives CDR1 SGHRS, CDR2 YFSETQ. V lost 1 base and J lost 8, with 6 bases in between. CDR3 sequence reads: CASSLTGGYTF. CDR3 coding DNA: TGCGCCAGCAGCTTGACAGGGGGCTACACCTTC. Full variable domain (missing parts from reference TRBV5-1 and TRBJ1-2): KAGVTQTPRYLIKTRGQQVTLSCSPISGHRSVSWYQQTPGQGLQFLFEYFSETQRNKGNFPGRFSGRQFSNSRSEMNVSTLELGDSALYLCASSLTGGYTFGSGTRLTVV.

The rearrangement links TRBV14 to TRBJ2-7, with 11 bases identical to TRBD2. The CDR3 loop spans 18 amino acids. Germline values: CDR1 SGHDN, CDR2 FVKESK. V dropped 0 bases and J dropped 4; count of bases not matched to a gene: 11. In DNA, the CDR3 is TGTGCCAGCAGCCAAGATGTCAGGCTAGCGGGAGGCTCGTACGAGCAGTACTTC. Its protein is CASSQDVRLAGGSYEQYF.

This clonotype was found a few times. The chain recombines TRBV20-1 with TRBJ1-1; D uncertain. Germline V lookup: CDR1 DFQATT, CDR2 SNEGSKA (reference sequence). This CDR3 has 12 residues. V dropped 1 base and J dropped 5 bases, with 8 bases sitting between them. In nucleotides, the CDR3 is TGCAGTGCTAGAGTGTCATCGACTGAAGCTTTCTTT. This gives the protein CSARVSSTEAFF.

This chain uses TRBV19 with TRBJ1-2; perhaps TRBD1 as D (6 bases). The V gene's germline CDR1 is LNHDA and CDR2 SQIVND (reference sequence). V dropped 6 bases and J dropped 4 bases, with 18 bases sitting between them. The length of the CDR3 is 15 residues. The CDR3: CASSLETGPTYGYTF. In DNA, the CDR3 is TGTGCCAGTAGCCTTGAGACAGGCCCCACCTATGGCTACACCTTC.

The chain links TRBV12-3 or TRBV12-4 to TRBJ2-6; D not resolved. The CDR3 covers 14 residues. V lost 6 bases to trimming and J lost 0 bases, with 6 bases between them. The CDR3 reads CASSWRSGANVLTF. In nucleotides, the CDR3 is TGTGCCAGCAGCTGGCGCTCTGGGGCCAACGTCCTGACTTTC.

This clonotype showed up just a few times. J is TRBJ2-5 and V is TRBV7-2; D tentatively fits TRBD1 or TRBD2 (5 bases each). The CDR3 is 13 residues long. The V gene lost 3 bases and the J gene lost 4 bases, with 9 bases spanning the gap. Germline assignment: CDR1 SGHTA and CDR2 FQGNSA. CDR3 coding DNA: TGTGCCAGCAGCTTTGGGGGACCAGAGACCCAGTACTTC. It is translated as CASSFGGPETQYF. The whole variable domain, filled in from reference TRBV7-2 and TRBJ2-5, reads GAGVSQSPSNKVTEKGKDVELRCDPISGHTALYWYRQSLGQGLEFLIYFQGNSAPDKSGLPSDRFSAERTGGSVSTLTIQRTQQEDSAVYLCASSFGGPETQYFGPGTRLLVL.

Points on this clonotype: At one end the junction does not follow the germline gene, possibly because of a read error. The chain has TRBV6-1 and TRBJ1-6; 11 bases are shared with TRBD1. Germline V lookup: CDR1 MNHNS, CDR2 SASEGT. The CDR3 covers 20 residues. The CDR3 DNA reads as TGTGCCAGCAGTGAAGAAGTTCGGGACAGGGGGTGGACTCTAGGTTCACCCCCCCACTTT. Translating it yields CASSEEVRDRGWTLGSPPHF.

This clonotype has just a few counts. This chain connects TRBV6-1 to TRBJ2-2; D assignment may be TRBD1 or TRBD2 (6 bases each). The CDR3 loop spans 13 amino acids. V was pared by 6 bases and J by 5 bases, with 10 bases between. Germline CDR1 and CDR2: MNHNS and SASEGT. The CDR3 coding sequence is TGTGCCAGCAGGGGGGCGGGGACCGGGGAGCTGTTTTTT. It is translated as CASRGAGTGELFF.

The chain carries TRBV19 and TRBJ1-2, with D possibly matching TRBD1 (5 bases). The germline V gene has CDR1 LNHDA and CDR2 SQIVND (reference sequence). V lost 3 bases and J lost 7, with 15 bases in between. There are 14 residues in the CDR3. The DNA for the CDR3 is TGTGCCAGTAGTATCATGGGGGAGCGGCTTGGCTACACCTTC. Amino acids: CASSIMGERLGYTF.

This chain connects TRBV29-1 to TRBJ2-5; TRBD2 matches at 7 bases. Germline assignment: CDR1 SQVTM and CDR2 ANQGSEA. Trimming cost V 3 bases and J 4 bases; bases outside gene matches: 5. This CDR3 comprises 13 residues. Written as DNA, the CDR3 is TGCAGCGTTGAGGGGGAGGGCAGAGAGACCCAGTACTTC. Amino acid sequence: CSVEGEGRETQYF.

The gene calls are TRBV6-1 and TRBJ1-4; TRBD1 might be the D (6 bases). Germline assignment: CDR1 MNHNS and CDR2 SASEGT. V was pared by 6 bases and J by 6 bases, with 14 bases between. The CDR3 is made up of 14 amino acids. CDR3 in DNA: TGTGCCAGCAGCCTGGAGACAGGTTATGAAAAACTGTTTTTT. Translating it yields CASSLETGYEKLFF.

This clonotype showed up just a few times. The rearrangement joins TRBV9 to TRBJ2-5, with 7 bases that match TRBD1. V trimming: 0 bases; J trimming: 7 bases; junction bases outside the gene matches: 9. From germline, CDR1 is SGDLS and CDR2 YYNGEE. CDR3 length: 15 residues. CDR3 nucleotide sequence: TGTGCCAGCAGCGTAGAAGGGACAGCTTACCGGACCCAGTACTTC. Protein sequence: CASSVEGTAYRTQYF.

The chain is built from TRBV11-3 and TRBJ1-1; 7 nucleotides match TRBD1. This CDR3 has 14 amino acids. Germline CDR1 is SGHNT and CDR2 is YENEEA. J lost 1 base, V lost 5 bases, and 4 bases had no gene match. CDR3 loop: CASSPRQGNTEAFF. CDR3 coding DNA: TGTGCCAGCAGCCCAAGACAGGGGAACACTGAAGCTTTCTTT.

This clonotype was picked up a small number of times. The chain combines TRBV7-2 with TRBJ1-6; maybe TRBD1 (5 bases). The CDR3 is 13 residues long. V was pared by 1 base and J by 10 bases, with 8 bases between. The germline CDR1 and CDR2 sequences are SGHTA and FQGNSA. The CDR3 reads CASSLGGGSPLHF. CDR3 bases: TGTGCCAGCAGCTTAGGGGGCGGGTCACCCCTCCACTTT. Drawing the rest from reference TRBV7-2 and TRBJ1-6, the complete variable domain is GAGVSQSPSNKVTEKGKDVELRCDPISGHTALYWYRQSLGQGLEFLIYFQGNSAPDKSGLPSDRFSAERTGGSVSTLTIQRTQQEDSAVYLCASSLGGGSPLHFGNGTRLTVT.

The chain carries TRBV28 and TRBJ2-3; possibly TRBD1 for D (6 bases). V was pared by 7 bases and J by 2 bases, with 16 bases between. The CDR3 extends over 15 amino acids. Germline V gene data show CDR1 as MDHEN and CDR2 as SYDVKM. The CDR3 nucleotides read TGTGCCAGCAAGAGGGACAACGCCGTCACAGATACGCAGTATTTT. Translated: CASKRDNAVTDTQYF.